This TCR beta chain was profiled in a study of T cell responses to AZD1222 COVID-19 vaccine. Clones were read by immunoSEQ multiplex PCR, and TCRdb kept only the in-frame ones, dropping some. The table includes 150,000 to 200,000 clones, about 94% detected once. Per germline, CDR1 MDHEN and CDR2 SYDVKM. This CDR3 has 11 amino acids. The V and J ends lost 6 bases and 4 bases respectively, with 6 bases between them. The receptor comes from an adult in good health. This chain joins TRBV28 and TRBJ1-1; D not resolved. The specimen was peripheral blood, collected on day 0 of AZD1222 vaccination. The CDR3 bases are TGTGCCAGCAGCACGGGCACTGAAGCTTTCTTT. Its translation is CASSTGTEAFF.